The subject of this entry is one TCR beta chain. The record originates from a study of blood T cell repertoires in COVID-19. This table comes from immunoSEQ multiplex PCR, and its TCRdb copy is limited to in-frame clones, with some not included. The sample has about 100,000 clones, 88% seen once. The germline V gene has CDR1 ENHRY and CDR2 SYGVKD. Trimming pared 7 bases from V and 3 bases from J, leaving 9 bases between. This CDR3 has 13 amino acids. This TCR was sampled from a middle-aged man with active or convalescent COVID-19. The sequenced sample was peripheral blood. The gene calls are TRBV10-3 and TRBJ2-2; D is possibly TRBD1 (5 bases). The CDR3 reads CAIKGQHTGELFF. For the CDR3, the DNA is TGTGCCATCAAGGGGCAGCACACCGGGGAGCTGTTTTTT.